This TCR beta chain comes out of a study of blood T cell repertoires in COVID-19 (TCRdb year 2020). Regarding the research as a whole: Samples covering the acute and convalescent phases of COVID-19 were provided by collaborators in the United States, Italy and Spain. The material from the prospective study consisted of cDNA or gDNA derived from T cells, B-cell-depleted T cells, or PBMCs. Subjects who had been exposed to COVID-19, were actively infected with it, or had recovered from it provided the deeply sampled blood TCRbeta repertoires that made up the dataset. The repertoires were released in a freely available public database intended as a resource for research on the immune response to SARS-CoV-2. Samples came from the ongoing ImmuneRACE study (first 160 participants) plus 1,254 subjects from 6 global collaborators. Sample metadata almost always included a de-identified subject ID, COVID-19 status, age in years and sex. HLA class I and class II types, where available, came from metadata supplied by the sample provider rather than from assay-based typing. What the study reported, not specific to this receptor: The quantity of clinical and demographic metadata differed by source and by participant and was supplied without curation.

TCRbeta CDR3 regions were amplified from genomic DNA using the immunoSEQ Assay, a bias-controlled multiplex PCR. Per the original workflow: The number of nucleated cells in each sample was estimated by amplification of reference gene primers within the assay. To quantify the absolute abundance of each unique TCRbeta CDR3 rearrangement, sequence reads were collapsed and filtered. For each sample, productive Simpson clonality was calculated as the square root of Simpson's diversity index across productive rearrangements. Drawn from immuneACCESS, this table holds only the in-frame rearrangements with V and J called that TCRdb kept. Clones are partly lost; checked studies trace under half to an unresolved V gene and leave the rest unexplained. Clone size and the V and J calls come from that table; the DNA yielded D and trimming. The sample table holds about 380,000 clones, of which roughly 90% were seen once. About 3% of the sample goes to the ten largest clones.

In the prospective study, participants were 18 to 89 years old, resided in under 30 geographic areas of the United States, and were enrolled through a virtual design. Cohort assignment in the prospective study relied on participant-reported clinical history from a screening survey and a study questionnaire. Recovered participants in ImmuneRACE Cohort 3 were defined as having two consecutive negative NP/OP PCR tests, clearance from a healthcare professional, or resolution of symptoms. In the prospective study, mobile phlebotomists collected whole blood, serum and a nasopharyngeal or oropharyngeal swab from each participant. Over an approximately 2-month period, participants in the prospective study had the option of providing additional blood draws and questionnaires. Before DNA extraction, prospective study blood samples were shipped either frozen or at room temperature. Of note for this clone: It lacks a known antigen. No much larger clonotype is one base removed from it; base qualities were not supplied.

This receptor was taken from a woman under 40 who had recovered from COVID-19. Sequencing used PBMCs or T cells enriched from blood (not recorded which).

The CDR3 in this case is CASSLAGSVSNYGYTF. The DNA reads as follows: TGTGCCAGCAGTTTGGCAGGATCCGTTTCTAACTATGGCTACACCTTC. This sequence uses TRBV28 and TRBJ1-2, with the D gene not clear enough to name. CDR1 and CDR2 (MDHEN, SYDVKM) derive from the germline V gene. V loses 3 bases, J loses 0 bases, and the germline ends lie 14 bases apart. The CDR3 sequence holds 16 residues, the cysteine and phenylalanine included. Only the CDR3 part of the read is kept: 48 bases, read in frame from the first base.